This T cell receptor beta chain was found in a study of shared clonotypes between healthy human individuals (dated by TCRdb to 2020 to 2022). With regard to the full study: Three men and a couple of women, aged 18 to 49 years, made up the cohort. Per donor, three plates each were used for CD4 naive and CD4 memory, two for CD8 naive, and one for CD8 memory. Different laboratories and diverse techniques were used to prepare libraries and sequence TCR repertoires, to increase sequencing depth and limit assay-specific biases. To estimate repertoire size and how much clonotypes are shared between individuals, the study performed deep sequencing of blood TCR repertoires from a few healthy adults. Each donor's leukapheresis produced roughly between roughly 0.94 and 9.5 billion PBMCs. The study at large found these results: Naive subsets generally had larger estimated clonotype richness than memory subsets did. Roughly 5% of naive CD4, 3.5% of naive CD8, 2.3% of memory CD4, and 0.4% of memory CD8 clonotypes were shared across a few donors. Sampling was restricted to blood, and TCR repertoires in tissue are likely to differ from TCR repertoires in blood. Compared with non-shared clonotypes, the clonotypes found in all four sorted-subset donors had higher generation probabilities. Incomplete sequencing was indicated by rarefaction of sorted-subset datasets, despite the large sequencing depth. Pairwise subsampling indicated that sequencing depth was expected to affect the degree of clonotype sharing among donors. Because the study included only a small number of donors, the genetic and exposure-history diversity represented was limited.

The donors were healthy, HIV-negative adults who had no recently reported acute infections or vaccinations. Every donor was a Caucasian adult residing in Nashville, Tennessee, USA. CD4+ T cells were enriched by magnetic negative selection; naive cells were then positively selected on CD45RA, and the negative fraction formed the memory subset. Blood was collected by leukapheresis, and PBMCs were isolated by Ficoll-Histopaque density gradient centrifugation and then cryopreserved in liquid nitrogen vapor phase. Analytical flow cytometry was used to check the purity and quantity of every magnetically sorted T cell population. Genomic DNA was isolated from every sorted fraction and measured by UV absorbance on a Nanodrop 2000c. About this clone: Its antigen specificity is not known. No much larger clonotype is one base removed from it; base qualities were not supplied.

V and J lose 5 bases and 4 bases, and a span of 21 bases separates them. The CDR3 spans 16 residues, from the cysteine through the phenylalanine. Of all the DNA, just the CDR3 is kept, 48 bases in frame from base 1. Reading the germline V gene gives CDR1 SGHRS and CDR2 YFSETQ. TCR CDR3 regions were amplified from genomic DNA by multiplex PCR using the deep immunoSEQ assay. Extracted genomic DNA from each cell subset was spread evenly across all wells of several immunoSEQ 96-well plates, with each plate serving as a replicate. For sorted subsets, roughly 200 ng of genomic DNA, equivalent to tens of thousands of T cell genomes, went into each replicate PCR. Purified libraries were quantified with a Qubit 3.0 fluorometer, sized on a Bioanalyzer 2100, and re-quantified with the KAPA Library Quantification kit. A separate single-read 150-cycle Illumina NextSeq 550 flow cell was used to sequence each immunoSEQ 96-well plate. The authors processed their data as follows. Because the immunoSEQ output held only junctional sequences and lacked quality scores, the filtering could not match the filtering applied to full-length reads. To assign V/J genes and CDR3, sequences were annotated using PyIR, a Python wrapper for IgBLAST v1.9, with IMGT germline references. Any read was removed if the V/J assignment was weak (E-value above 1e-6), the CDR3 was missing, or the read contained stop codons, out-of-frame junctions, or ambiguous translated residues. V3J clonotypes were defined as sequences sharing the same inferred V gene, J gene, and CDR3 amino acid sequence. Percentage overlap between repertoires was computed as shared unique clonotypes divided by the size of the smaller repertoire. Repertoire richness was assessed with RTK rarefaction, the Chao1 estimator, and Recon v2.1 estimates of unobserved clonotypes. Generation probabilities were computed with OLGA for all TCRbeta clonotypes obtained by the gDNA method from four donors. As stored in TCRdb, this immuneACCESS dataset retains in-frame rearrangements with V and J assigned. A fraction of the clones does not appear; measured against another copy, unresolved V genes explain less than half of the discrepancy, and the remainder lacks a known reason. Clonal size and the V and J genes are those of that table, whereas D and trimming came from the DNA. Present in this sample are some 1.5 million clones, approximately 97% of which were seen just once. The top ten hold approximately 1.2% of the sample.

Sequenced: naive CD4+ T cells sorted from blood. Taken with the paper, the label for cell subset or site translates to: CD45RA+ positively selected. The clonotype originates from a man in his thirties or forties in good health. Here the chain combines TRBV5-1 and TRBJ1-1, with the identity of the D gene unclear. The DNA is TGCGCCAGCAGTAGGGCAGGATTAAGTGTCGGCACTGAAGCTTTCTTT. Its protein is CASSRAGLSVGTEAFF.